Each of the 4 T cell receptor beta chains below was sequenced from the same sample in a study of blood T cell repertoires in COVID-19. Libraries were prepared by immunoSEQ multiplex PCR; TCRdb keeps only in-frame clonotypes and omits some of them. The table has over 150,000 clones, 85% to 95% seen once; the top ten hold approximately 0.5%. Material for sequencing was peripheral blood. These receptors were collected from a middle-aged man with acute or convalescent COVID-19.

The chain uses TRBV10-2 and TRBJ1-5, with TRBD1 matching 7 bases. Trimming cost V 3 bases and J 6 bases; bases outside gene matches: 8. CDR1 is WSHSY, CDR2 SAAADI, per germline. This CDR3 region has 15 residues. CDR3 protein: CASSEGNRGFQPQHF. As DNA, the CDR3 is TGCGCCAGCAGTGAAGGAAACAGGGGTTTTCAGCCCCAGCATTTT.

V gene TRBV18 combines with J gene TRBJ1-5; D might be TRBD1 (6 bases). V lost 5 bases and J lost 3, with 14 bases in between. Germline CDR1 KGHSH, CDR2 LQKENI. This CDR3 is built from 15 residues. The CDR3 bases are TGTGCCAGCTCATTACTGGACAGTTACAATCAGCCCCAGCATTTT. Protein product: CASSLLDSYNQPQHF. The complete variable domain, with remaining parts taken from reference TRBV18 and TRBJ1-5, reads NAGVMQNPRHLVRRRGQEARLRCSPMKGHSHVYWYRQLPEEGLKFMVYLQKENIIDESGMPKERFSAEFPKEGPSILRIQQVVRGDSAAYFCASSLLDSYNQPQHFGDGTRLSIL.

This chain connects TRBV19 to TRBJ2-1; 10 bases agree with TRBD2. This CDR3 has 16 residues. With 5 bases clipped from V and 0 bases from J, the junction kept 4 bases outside the gene matches. The germline V gene encodes CDR1 LNHDA and CDR2 SQIVND (reference sequence). The CDR3 nucleotides are TGTGCCAGTAGTCGCGCTAGCGGGAGCTCCTACAATGAGCAGTTCTTC. Translating it yields CASSRASGSSYNEQFF.

This chain joins TRBV7-2 and TRBJ2-2, with a tentative D call TRBD1 (5 bases). V lost 5 bases to trimming and J lost 0 bases, with 10 bases between them. This CDR3 is built from 15 residues. From germline, CDR1 is SGHTA and CDR2 FQGNSA. The CDR3, as DNA: TGTACCAGCAGCGACGGACATTCGAACACCGGGGAGCTGTTTTTT. It is translated as CTSSDGHSNTGELFF.